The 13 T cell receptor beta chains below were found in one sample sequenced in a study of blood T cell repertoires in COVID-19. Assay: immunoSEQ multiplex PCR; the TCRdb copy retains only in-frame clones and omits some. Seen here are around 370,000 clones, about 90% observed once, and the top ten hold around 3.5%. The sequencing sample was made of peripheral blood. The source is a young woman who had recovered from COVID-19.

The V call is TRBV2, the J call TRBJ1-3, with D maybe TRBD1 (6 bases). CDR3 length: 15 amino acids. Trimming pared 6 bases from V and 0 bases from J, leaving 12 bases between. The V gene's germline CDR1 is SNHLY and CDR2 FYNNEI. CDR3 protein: CASSATGSSGNTIYF. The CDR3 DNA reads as TGTGCCAGCAGCGCCACAGGGAGCTCTGGAAACACCATATATTTT.

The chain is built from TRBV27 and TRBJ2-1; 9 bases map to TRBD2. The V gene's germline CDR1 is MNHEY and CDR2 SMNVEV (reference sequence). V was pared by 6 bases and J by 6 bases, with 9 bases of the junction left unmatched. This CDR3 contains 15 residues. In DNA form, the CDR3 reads TGTGCCAGCAGCCCGCCGGGGACTAGCTTCAATGAGCAGTTCTTC. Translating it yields CASSPPGTSFNEQFF.

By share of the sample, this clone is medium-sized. DNA of the CDR3: TGTGCCAGCAGTGACACAGATTCAGATACGCAGTATTTT. Translation: CASSDTDSDTQYF. V gene TRBV2 combines with J gene TRBJ2-3; no definite D call. Germline CDR1 is SNHLY and CDR2 is FYNNEI. The CDR3 is 13 residues long. V lost 3 bases and J lost 4, with 8 bases in between.

The CDR3 nucleotides are TGTGCCAGTAGTATAGCCCCGGGACTAGCGGGAGTAGGCTCCTACAATGAGCAGTTCTTC. Encoded protein: CASSIAPGLAGVGSYNEQFF. The chain recombines TRBV19 with TRBJ2-1; TRBD2 matches at 14 bases. From germline, CDR1 is LNHDA and CDR2 SQIVND (reference sequence). The CDR3 spans 20 residues. J lost 0 bases, V lost 1 base, and 8 bases had no gene match.

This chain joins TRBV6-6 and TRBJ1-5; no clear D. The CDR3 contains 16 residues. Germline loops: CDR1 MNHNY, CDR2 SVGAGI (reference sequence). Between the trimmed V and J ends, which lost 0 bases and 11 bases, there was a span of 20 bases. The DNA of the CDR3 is TGTGCCAGCAGTTACTCGAGCAAACGGGGAATACAGACCCAGCATTTT. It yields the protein CASSYSSKRGIQTQHF.

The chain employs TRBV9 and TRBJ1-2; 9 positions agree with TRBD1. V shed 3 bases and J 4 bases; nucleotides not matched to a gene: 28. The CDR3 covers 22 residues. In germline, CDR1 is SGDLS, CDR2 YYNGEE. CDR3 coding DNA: TGTGCCAGCAGCGGTTCCTGGGAAAACGGTGGGACAGGGAATCCCGATCGCTATGGCTACACCTTC. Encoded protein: CASSGSWENGGTGNPDRYGYTF.

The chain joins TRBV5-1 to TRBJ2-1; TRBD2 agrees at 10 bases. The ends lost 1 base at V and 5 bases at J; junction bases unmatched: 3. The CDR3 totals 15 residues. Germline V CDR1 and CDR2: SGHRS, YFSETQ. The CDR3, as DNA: TGCGCCAGCAGCTTGTTCCTAGCGGGAGACAATGAGCAGTTCTTC. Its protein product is CASSLFLAGDNEQFF.

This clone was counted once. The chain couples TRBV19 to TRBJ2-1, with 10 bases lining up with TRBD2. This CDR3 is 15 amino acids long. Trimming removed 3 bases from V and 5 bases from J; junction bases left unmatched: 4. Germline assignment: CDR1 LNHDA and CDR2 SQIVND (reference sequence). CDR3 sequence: CASSILGLADNEQFF. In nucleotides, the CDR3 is TGTGCCAGTAGTATTCTCGGACTAGCGGACAATGAGCAGTTCTTC.

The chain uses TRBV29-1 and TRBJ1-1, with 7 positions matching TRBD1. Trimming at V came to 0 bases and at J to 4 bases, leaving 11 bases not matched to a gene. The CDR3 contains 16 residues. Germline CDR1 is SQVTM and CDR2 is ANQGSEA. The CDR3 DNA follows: TGCAGCGTTGAAGAAGGGGATACAGGGGCGTTCACTGAAGCTTTCTTT. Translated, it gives CSVEEGDTGAFTEAFF.

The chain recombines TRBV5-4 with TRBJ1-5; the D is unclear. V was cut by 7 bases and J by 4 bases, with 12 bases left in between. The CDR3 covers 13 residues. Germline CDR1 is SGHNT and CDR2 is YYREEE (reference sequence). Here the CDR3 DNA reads TGTGCCAGCTCCCAACGGGATAATCAGCCCCAGCATTTT. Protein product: CASSQRDNQPQHF.

In DNA, the CDR3 is TGTGCCAGCAGTTACTACCCTGGAAGACAGAACACTGAAGCTTTCTTT. Translation gives CASSYYPGRQNTEAFF. The V and J genes are TRBV6-5 and TRBJ1-1, with no clear D. Germline CDR1 MNHEY, CDR2 SVGAGI. Between the trimmed V and J ends, which lost 1 base and 1 base, there was a span of 13 bases. This CDR3 has 16 amino acids.

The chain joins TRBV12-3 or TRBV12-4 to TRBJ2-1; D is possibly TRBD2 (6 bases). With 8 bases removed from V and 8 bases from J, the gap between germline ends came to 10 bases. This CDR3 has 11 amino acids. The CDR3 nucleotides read TGTGCCAGCGTGGAGGGGTATGAGCAGTTCTTC. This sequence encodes CASVEGYEQFF.

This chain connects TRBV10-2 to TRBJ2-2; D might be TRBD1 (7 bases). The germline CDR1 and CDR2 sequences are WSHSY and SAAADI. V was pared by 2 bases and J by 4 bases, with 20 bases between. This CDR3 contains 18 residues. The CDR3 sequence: CASSEITVGQGGTGELFF. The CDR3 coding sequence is TGCGCCAGCAGTGAGATCACTGTGGGCCAGGGGGGCACCGGGGAGCTGTTTTTT.